This TCR beta chain derives from a study of control samples from healthy donors and cancer patients. Germline assignment: CDR1 GTSNPN and CDR2 SVGIG (reference sequence). This CDR3 has 12 amino acids. A remark on this clone: Mismatch with germline at one junction end may stem from a read error. The same CDR3 arises from other DNA sequences in this sample as well.

Libraries were prepared by immunoSEQ multiplex PCR; TCRdb keeps only in-frame clonotypes and omits some of them. The sample holds around 99,000 clones, around nine tenths seen once. This chain joins TRBV30 and TRBJ2-3; no reliable D call. This sequence originates from a woman between 45 and 65 years old in good health. The specimen sequenced was blood. CDR3 nucleotide sequence: TGTGCTTGGAGTATTAGGAGAGATACGCAGTATTTT. As protein: CAWSIRRDTQYF.